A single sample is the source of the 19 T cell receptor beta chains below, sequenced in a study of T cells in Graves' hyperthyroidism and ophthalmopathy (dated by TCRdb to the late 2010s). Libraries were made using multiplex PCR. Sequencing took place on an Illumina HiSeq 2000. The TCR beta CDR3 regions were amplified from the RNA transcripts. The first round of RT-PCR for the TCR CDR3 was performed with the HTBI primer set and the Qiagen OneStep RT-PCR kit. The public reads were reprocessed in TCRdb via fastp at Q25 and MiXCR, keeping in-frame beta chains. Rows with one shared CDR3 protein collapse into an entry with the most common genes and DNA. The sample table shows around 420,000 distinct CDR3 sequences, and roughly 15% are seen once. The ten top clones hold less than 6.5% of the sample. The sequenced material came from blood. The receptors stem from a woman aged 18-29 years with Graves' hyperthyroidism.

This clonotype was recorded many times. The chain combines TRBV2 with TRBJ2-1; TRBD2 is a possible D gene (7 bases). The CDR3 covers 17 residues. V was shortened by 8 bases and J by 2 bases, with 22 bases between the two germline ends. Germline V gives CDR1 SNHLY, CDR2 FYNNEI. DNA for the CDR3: TGTGCCAGCGTGAGTCAGGGGACTACCCTTGCCTACAATGAGCAGTTCTTC. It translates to CASVSQGTTLAYNEQFF.

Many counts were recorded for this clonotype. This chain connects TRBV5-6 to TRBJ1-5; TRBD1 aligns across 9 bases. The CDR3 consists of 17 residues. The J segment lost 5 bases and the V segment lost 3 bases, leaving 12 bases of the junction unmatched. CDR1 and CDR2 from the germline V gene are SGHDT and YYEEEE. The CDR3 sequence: CASSSRQGDGPYQPQHF. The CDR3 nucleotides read TGTGCCAGCAGCTCCCGACAGGGGGACGGGCCTTATCAGCCCCAGCATTTT.

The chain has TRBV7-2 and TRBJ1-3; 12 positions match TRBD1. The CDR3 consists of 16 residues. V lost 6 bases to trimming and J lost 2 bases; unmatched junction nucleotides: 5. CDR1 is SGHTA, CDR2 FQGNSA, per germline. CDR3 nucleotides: TGTGCCAGCAGGCCGGGACAGGGGGCTCCTGGAAACACCATATATTTT. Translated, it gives CASRPGQGAPGNTIYF.

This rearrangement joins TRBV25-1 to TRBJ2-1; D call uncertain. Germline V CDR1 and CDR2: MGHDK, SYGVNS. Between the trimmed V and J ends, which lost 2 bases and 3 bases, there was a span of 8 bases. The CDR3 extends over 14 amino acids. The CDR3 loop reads CASSERMDYNEQFF. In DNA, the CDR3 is TGTGCCAGCAGTGAAAGGATGGACTACAATGAGCAGTTCTTC.

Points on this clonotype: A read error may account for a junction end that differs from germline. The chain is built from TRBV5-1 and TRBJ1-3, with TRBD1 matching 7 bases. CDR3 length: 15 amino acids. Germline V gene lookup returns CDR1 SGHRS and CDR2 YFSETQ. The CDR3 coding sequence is TGCGCCAGCAGCCCTGGACAGGCGATTGATAACATCATATATTTT. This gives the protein CASSPGQAIDNIIYF. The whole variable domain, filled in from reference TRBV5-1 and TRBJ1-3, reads KAGVTQTPRYLIKTRGQQVTLSCSPISGHRSVSWYQQTPGQGLQFLFEYFSETQRNKGNFPGRFSGRQFSNSRSEMNVSTLELGDSALYLCASSPGQAIDNIIYFGEGSWLTVV.

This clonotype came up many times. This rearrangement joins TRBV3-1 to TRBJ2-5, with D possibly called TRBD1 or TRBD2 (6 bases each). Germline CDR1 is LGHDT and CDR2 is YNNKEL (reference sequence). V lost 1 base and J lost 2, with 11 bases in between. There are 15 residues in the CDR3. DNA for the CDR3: TGTGCCAGCAGCCAAGGGCTAGGGGGGCAAGAGACCCAGTACTTC. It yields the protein CASSQGLGGQETQYF.

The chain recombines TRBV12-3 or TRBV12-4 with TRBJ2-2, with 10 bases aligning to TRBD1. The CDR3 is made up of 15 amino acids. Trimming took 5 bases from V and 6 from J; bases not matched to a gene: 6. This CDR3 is CASSNRQGAAGELFF. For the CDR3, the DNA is TGTGCCAGCAGTAACCGACAGGGGGCCGCCGGGGAGCTGTTTTTT.

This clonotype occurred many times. The CDR3 nucleotides are TGTGCCAGCAGTGCCAGGGGGAGCACAGATACGCAGTATTTT. Its translation is CASSARGSTDTQYF. This chain links TRBV6-1 with TRBJ2-3; 7 positions agree with TRBD1. This CDR3 is 14 amino acids long. Germline values: CDR1 MNHNS, CDR2 SASEGT. V was pared by 4 bases and J by 0 bases, with 1 base of the junction left unmatched.

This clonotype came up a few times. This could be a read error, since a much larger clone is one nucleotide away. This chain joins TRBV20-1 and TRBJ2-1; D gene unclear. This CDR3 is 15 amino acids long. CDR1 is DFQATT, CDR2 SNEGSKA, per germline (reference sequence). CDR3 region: CSARDLRSSYNEQLF. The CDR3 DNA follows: TGCAGTGCTAGAGATTTGCGGAGCTCCTACAATGAGCAGCTCTTC.

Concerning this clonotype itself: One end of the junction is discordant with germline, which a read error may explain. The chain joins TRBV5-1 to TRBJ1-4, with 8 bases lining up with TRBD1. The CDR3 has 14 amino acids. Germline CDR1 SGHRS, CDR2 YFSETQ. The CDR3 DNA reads TGCGCCAGCGGCTTGGGACAGGCTAATGAAAAACTGTTTTTT. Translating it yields CASGLGQANEKLFF.

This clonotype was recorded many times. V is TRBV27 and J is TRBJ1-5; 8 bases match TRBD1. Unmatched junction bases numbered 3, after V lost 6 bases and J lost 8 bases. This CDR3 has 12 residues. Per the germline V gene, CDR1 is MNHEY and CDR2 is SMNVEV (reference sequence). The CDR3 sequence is CASSYRGEPQHF. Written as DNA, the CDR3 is TGTGCCAGCAGCTACAGGGGGGAGCCCCAGCATTTT.

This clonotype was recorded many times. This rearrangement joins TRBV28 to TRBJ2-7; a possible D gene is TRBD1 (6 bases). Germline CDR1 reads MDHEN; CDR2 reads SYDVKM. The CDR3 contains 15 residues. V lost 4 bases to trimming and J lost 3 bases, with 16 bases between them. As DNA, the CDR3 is TGTGCCAGCAGTTCCCTGAGGACAGTGAGCTACGAGCAGTACTTC. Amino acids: CASSSLRTVSYEQYF.

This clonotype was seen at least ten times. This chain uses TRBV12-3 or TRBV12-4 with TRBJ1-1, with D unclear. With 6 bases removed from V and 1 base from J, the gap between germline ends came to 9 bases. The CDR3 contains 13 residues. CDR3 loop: CASSSETNTEAFF. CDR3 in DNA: TGTGCCAGCAGCAGCGAGACGAACACTGAAGCTTTCTTT.

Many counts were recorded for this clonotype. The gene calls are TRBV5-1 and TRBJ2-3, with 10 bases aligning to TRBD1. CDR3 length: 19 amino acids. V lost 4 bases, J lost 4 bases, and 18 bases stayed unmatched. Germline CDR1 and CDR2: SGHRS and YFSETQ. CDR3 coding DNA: TGCGCCAGCAGCCACGCCGGGACAGGGGTTATTGCCCCCCCAGATACGCAGTATTTT. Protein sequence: CASSHAGTGVIAPPDTQYF.

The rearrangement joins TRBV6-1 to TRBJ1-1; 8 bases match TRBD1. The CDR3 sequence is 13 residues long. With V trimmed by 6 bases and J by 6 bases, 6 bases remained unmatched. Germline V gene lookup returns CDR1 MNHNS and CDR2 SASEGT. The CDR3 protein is CASRVGRGPEAFF. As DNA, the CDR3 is TGTGCCAGCAGGGTCGGCAGGGGGCCTGAAGCTTTCTTT.

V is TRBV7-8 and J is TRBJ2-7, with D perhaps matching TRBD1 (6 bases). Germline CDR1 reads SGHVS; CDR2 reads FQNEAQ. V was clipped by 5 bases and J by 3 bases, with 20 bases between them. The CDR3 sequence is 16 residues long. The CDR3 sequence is CASSPPPRGSRYEQYF. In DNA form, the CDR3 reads TGTGCCAGCAGCCCGCCCCCCAGGGGAAGTCGCTACGAGCAGTACTTC.

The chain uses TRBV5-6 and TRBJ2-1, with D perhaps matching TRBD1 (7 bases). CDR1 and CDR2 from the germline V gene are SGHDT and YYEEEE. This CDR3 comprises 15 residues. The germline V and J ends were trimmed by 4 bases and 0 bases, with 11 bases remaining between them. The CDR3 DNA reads TGTGCCAGCAGCGCAGGGGGAGGCTCCTACAATGAGCAGTTCTTC. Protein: CASSAGGGSYNEQFF. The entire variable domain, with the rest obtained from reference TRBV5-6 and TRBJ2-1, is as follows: DAGVTQSPTHLIKTRGQQVTLRCSPKSGHDTVSWYQQALGQGPQFIFQYYEEEERQRGNFPDRFSGHQFPNYSSELNVNALLLGDSALYLCASSAGGGSYNEQFFGPGTRLTVL.

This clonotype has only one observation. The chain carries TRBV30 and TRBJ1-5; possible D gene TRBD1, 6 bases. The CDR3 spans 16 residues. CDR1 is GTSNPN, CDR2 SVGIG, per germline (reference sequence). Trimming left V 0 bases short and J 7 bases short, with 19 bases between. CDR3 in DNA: TGTGCCTGGAGTGTAAAGGGTTACAGGGTGGACCAGCCCCAGCATTTT. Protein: CAWSVKGYRVDQPQHF. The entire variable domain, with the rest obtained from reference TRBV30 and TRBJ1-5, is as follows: SQTIHQWPATLVQPVGSPLSLECTVEGTSNPNLYWYRQAAGRGLQLLFYSVGIGQISSEVPQNLSASRPQDRQFILSSKKLLLSDSGFYLCAWSVKGYRVDQPQHFGDGTRLSIL.

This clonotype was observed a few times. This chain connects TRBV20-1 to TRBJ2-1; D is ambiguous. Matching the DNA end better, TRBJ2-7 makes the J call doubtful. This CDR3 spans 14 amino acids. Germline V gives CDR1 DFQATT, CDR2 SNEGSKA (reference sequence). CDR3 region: CSAIPPGSYNEQYF. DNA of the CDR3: TGCAGTGCTATTCCCCCCGGCTCCTACAATGAGCAGTACTTC.